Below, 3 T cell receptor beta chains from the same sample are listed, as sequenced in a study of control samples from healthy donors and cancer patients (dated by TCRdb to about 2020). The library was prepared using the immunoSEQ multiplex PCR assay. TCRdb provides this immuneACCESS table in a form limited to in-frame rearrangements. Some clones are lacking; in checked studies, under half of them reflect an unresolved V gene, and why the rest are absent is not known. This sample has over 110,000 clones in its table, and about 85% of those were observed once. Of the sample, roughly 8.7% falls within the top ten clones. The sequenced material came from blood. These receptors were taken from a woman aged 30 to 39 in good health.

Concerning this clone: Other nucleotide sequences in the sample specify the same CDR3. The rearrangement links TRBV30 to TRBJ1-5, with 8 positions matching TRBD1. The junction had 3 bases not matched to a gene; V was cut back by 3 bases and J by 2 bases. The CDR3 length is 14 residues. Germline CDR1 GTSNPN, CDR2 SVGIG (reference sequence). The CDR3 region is CAWSAGQGNQPQHF. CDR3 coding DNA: TGTGCCTGGAGCGCGGGACAGGGCAATCAGCCCCAGCATTTT.

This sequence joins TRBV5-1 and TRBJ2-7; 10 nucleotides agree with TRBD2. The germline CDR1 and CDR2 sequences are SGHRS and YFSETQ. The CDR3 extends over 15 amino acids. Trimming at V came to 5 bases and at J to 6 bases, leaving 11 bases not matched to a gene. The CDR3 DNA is TGCGCCAGCAGTCTAGCGGGAGCTCCCCAGTCCGAGCAGTACTTC. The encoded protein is CASSLAGAPQSEQYF.

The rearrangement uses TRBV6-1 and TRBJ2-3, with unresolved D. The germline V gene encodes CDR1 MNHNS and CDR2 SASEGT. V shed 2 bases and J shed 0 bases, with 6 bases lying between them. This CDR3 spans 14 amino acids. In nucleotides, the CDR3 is TGTGCCAGCAGTGAACAGTTTAGCACAGATACGCAGTATTTT. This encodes CASSEQFSTDTQYF.